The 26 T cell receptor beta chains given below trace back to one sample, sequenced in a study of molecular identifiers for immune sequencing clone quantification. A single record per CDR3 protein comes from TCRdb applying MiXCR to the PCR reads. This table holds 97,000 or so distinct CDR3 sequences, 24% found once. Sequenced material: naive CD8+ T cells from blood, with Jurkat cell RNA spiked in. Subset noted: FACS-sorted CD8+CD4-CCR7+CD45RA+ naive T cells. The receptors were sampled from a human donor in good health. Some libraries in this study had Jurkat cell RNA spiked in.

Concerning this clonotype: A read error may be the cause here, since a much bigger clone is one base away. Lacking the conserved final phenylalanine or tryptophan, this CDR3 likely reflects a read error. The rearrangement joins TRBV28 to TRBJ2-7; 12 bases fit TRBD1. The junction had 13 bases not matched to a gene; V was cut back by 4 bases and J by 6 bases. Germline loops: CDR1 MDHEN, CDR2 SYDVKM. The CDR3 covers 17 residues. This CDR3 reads CASSSVLSGTGGFEQYL. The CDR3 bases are TGTGCCAGCAGTTCCGTCCTTTCCGGGACAGGGGGCTTCGAGCAGTACTTA.

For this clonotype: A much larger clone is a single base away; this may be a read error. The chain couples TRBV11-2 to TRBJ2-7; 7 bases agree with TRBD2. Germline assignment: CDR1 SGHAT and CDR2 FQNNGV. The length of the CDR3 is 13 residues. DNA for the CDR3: TGTGCCTGCAGCTCCGGACTAGCCTACGAGCAGTACTTC. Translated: CACSSGLAYEQYF.

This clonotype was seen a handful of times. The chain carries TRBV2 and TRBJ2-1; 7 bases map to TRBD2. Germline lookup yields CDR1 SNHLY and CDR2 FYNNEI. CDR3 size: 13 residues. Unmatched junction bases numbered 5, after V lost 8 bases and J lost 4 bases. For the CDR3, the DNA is TGTGCCAGCGACCGGGGGGATTACAATGAGCAGTTCTTC. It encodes CASDRGDYNEQFF.

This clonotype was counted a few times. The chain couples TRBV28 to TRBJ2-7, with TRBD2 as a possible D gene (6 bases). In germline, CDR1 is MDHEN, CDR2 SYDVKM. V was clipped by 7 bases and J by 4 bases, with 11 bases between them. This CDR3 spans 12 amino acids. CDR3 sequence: CASNGGEYEQYF. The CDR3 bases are TGTGCCAGCAACGGAGGGGAATACGAGCAGTACTTC.

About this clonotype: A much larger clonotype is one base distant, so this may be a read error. This CDR3 is CASSPSGVRYEQHF. In nucleotides, the CDR3 is TGTGCCAGCAGTCCTAGTGGGGTTAGGTACGAGCAGCACTTC. The gene calls are TRBV27 and TRBJ2-7; D unclear. The CDR3 consists of 14 residues. Germline CDR1 and CDR2: MNHEY and SMNVEV (reference sequence).

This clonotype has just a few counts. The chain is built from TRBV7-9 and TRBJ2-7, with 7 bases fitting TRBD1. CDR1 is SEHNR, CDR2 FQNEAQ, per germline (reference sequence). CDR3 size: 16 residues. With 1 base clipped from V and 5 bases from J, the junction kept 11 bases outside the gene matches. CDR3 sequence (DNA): TGTGCCAGCAGCTTAGAGGGAATGGCAGGGGGAAACGAGCAGTACTTC. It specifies CASSLEGMAGGNEQYF.

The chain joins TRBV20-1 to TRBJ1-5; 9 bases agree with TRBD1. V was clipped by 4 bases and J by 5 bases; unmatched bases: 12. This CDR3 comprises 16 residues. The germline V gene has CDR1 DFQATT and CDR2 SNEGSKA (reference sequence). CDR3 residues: CSAISRGQGRYQPQHF. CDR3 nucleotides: TGCAGTGCTATTTCCCGCGGACAGGGGCGCTATCAGCCCCAGCATTTT.

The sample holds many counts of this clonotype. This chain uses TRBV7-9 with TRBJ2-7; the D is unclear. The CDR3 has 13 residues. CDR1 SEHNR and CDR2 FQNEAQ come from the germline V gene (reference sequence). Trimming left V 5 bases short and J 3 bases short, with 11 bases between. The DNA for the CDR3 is TGTGCCAGCAGCCCGGTGATGCTCTACGAGCAGTACTTC. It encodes CASSPVMLYEQYF. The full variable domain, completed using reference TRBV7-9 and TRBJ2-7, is DTGVSQNPRHKITKRGQNVTFRCDPISEHNRLYWYRQTLGQGPEFLTYFQNEAQLEKSRLLSDRFSAERPKGSFSTLEIQRTEQGDSAMYLCASSPVMLYEQYFGPGTRLTVT.

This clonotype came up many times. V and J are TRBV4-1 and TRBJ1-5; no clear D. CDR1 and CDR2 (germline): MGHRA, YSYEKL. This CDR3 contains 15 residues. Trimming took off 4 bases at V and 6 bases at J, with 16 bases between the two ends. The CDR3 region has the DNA TGCGCCAGCAGCCCCGAACGCACCGGACGTCAGCCCCAGCATTTT. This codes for CASSPERTGRQPQHF.

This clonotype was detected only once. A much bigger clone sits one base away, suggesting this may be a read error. CDR3 in DNA: TGTGCCATCAGTGAGGAGGTTGGACACTTGAACACCGGGGAGCTGCTTTTT. Residues: CAISEEVGHLNTGELLF. The chain uses TRBV10-3 and TRBJ2-2; D tentatively reads TRBD1 or TRBD2 (5 bases each). Germline V gene lookup returns CDR1 ENHRY and CDR2 SYGVKD. This CDR3 comprises 17 residues.

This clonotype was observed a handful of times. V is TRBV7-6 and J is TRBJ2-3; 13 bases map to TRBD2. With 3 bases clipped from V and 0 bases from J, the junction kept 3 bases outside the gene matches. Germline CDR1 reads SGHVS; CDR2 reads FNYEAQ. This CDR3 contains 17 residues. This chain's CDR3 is CASSFGLAGASTDTQYF. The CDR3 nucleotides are TGTGCCAGCAGCTTTGGACTAGCGGGAGCTAGCACAGATACGCAGTATTTT. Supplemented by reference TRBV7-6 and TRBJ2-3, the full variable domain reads GAGVSQSPRYKVTKRGQDVALRCDPISGHVSLYWYRQALGQGPEFLTYFNYEAQQDKSGLPNDRFSAERPEGSISTLTIQRTEQRDSAMYRCASSFGLAGASTDTQYFGPGTRLTVL.

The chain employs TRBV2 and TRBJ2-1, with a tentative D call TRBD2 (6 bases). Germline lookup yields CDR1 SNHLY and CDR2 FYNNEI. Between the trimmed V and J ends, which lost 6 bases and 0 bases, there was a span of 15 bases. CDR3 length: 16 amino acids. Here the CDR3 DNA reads TGTGCCAGCAGAACGGGGGACGAGAGCTCCTACAATGAGCAGTTCTTC. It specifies CASRTGDESSYNEQFF.

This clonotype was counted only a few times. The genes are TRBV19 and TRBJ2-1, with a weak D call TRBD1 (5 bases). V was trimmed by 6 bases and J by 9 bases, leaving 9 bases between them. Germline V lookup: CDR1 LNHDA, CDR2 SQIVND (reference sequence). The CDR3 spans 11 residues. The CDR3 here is CASSAGFEQFF. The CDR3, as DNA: TGTGCCAGTAGCGCAGGGTTTGAGCAGTTCTTC.

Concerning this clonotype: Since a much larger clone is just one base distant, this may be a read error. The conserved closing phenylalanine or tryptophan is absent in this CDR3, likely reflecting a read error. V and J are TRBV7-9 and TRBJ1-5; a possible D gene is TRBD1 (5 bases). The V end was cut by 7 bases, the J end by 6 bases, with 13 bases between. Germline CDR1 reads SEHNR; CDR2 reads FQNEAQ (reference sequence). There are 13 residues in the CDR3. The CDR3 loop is CASTQAEGQPQHL. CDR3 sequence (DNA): TGTGCCAGCACACAGGCCGAGGGTCAGCCCCAGCATCTT.

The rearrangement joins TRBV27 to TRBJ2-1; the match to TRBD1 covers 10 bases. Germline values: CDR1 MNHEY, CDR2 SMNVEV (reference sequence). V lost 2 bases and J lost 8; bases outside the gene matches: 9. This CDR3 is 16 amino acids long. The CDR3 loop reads CASSLRGTGVVDEQFF. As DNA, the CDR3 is TGTGCCAGCAGTTTAAGGGGGACAGGGGTAGTCGATGAGCAGTTCTTC.

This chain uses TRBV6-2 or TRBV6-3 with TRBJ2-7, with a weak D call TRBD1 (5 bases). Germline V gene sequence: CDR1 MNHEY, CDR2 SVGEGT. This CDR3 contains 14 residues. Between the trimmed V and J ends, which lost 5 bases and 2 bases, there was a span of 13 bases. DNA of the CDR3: TGTGCCAGCAGTCTGACAGAGGTCCCCTACGAGCAGTACTTC. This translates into CASSLTEVPYEQYF.

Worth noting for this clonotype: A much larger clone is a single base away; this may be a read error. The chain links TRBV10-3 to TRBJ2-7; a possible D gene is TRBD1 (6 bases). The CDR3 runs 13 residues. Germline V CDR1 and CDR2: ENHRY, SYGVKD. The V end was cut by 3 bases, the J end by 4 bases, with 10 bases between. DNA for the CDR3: TGTGCCATCAGTGACCTACAGGGATACGAGCAGTACTTC. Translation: CAISDLQGYEQYF.

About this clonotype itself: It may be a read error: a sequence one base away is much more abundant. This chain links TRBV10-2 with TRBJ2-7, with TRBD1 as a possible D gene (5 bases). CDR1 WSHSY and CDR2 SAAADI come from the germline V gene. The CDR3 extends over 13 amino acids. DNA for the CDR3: TGCGCCAGTGCCCAGGGTCTTACCTACGCGCAGTACTTC. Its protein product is CASAQGLTYAQYF.

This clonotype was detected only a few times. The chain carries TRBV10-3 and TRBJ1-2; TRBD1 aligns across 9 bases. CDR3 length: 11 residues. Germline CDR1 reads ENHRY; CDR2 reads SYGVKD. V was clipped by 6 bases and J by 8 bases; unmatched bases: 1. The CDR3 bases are TGTGCCATCAGAACAGGGGGCGGCTACACCTTC. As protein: CAIRTGGGYTF.

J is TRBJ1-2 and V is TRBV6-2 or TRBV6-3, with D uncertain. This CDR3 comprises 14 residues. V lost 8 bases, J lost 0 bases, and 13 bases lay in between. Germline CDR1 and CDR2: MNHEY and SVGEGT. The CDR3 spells CASRWESSNYGYTF. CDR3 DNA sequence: TGTGCCAGCCGCTGGGAATCGTCTAACTATGGCTACACCTTC.

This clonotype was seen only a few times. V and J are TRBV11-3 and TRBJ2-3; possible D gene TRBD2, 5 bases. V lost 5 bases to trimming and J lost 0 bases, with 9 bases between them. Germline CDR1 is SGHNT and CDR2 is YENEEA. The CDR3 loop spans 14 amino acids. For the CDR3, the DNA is TGTGCCAGCAGCCCTGGAGGTAGCACAGATACGCAGTATTTT. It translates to CASSPGGSTDTQYF.

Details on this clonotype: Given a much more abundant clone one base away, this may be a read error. The CDR3 nucleotides read TGTGCCAGCAGCCAAGTTCAAGAGACCCAGAACTTC. Residues: CASSQVQETQNF. The chain recombines TRBV3-1 with TRBJ2-5, with D uncertain. In germline, CDR1 is LGHDT, CDR2 YNNKEL (reference sequence). The CDR3 runs 12 residues.

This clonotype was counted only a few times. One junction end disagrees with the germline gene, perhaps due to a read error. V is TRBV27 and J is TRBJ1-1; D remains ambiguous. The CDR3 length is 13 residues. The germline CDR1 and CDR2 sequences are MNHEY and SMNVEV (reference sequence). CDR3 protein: CASSLGSGTEAFF. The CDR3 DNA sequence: TGTGCCAGCAGTTTGGGGTCGGGCACTGAGGCTTTCTTT.

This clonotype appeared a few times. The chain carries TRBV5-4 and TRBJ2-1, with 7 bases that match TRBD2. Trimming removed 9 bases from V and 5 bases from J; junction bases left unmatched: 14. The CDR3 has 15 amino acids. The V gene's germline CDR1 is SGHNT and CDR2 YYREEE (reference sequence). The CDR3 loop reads CATQPFGLDDNEQFF. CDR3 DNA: TGTGCCACCCAACCCTTTGGACTAGACGACAATGAGCAGTTCTTC.

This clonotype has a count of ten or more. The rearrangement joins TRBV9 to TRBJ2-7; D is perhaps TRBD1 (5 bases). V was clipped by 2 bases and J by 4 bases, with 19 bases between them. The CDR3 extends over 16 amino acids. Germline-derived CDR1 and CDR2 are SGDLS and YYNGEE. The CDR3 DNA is TGTGCCAGCAGCGTTACGTCTAGGGGCCACCCTTACGAGCAGTACTTC. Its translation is CASSVTSRGHPYEQYF.

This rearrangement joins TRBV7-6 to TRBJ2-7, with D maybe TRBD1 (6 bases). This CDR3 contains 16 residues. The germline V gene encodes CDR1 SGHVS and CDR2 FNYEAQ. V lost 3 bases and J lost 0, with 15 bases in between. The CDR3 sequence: CASSLAGVGSSYEQYF. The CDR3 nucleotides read TGTGCCAGCAGCTTGGCAGGGGTTGGGAGCTCCTACGAGCAGTACTTC.